This T cell receptor (beta chain) appears in the sequencing data of a study of blood T cell repertoires in COVID-19. Overall study: From the United States, Italy and Spain came samples of acute and convalescent COVID-19.

In the original processing: Reference gene primer amplification gave estimated nucleated cell counts. This table comes from immunoSEQ multiplex PCR, and its TCRdb copy is limited to in-frame clones, with some not included. V, J and clone size were drawn from that table, and D and trimming were deduced from the DNA. The sample consists of 45,000 to 65,000 clones, 83% of them appearing once. CDR3 length: 16 amino acids. The germline gives CDR1 KGHSH, CDR2 LQKENI. Unmatched junction bases numbered 9, after V lost 4 bases and J lost 3 bases. This TCR derives from a man aged 40-50 years with acute or convalescent COVID-19. The rearrangement links TRBV18 to TRBJ1-3; 7 positions match TRBD1. Sample: peripheral blood. In DNA form, the CDR3 reads TGTGCCAGCTCACGGATCGAAGGGGGCGATGGAAACACCATATATTTT. It is translated as CASSRIEGGDGNTIYF.